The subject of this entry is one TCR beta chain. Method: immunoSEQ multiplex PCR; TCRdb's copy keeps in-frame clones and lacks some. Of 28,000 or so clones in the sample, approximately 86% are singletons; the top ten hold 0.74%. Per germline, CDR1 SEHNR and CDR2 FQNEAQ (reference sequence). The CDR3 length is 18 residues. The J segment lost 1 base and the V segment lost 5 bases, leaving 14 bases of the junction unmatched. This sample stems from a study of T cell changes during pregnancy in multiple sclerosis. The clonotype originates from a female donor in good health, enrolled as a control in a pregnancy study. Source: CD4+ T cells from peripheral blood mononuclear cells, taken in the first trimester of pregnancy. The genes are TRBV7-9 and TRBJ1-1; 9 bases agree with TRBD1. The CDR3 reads CASSPFLTQGASNTEAFF. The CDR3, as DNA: TGTGCCAGCAGCCCATTCTTGACACAGGGGGCCTCGAACACTGAAGCTTTCTTT.